These 11 T cell receptor beta chains were all obtained from the same sample, sequenced in a study of T cells in Graves' hyperthyroidism and ophthalmopathy. The source material, RNA transcripts, was used to amplify TCR beta CDR3 regions. In the first-round RT-PCR of the TCR CDR3, the HTBI primer set was used. TCRdb recomputed calls from the multiplex PCR reads with MiXCR, one row per CDR3 protein. Altogether hundreds of thousands of distinct CDR3 sequences are present, about 14% being singletons, with the ten largest covering 3.5% to 4.5%. Sequencing was performed on blood. These receptors originate from a woman in her thirties or forties with Graves' ophthalmopathy.

The chain employs TRBV9 and TRBJ2-7; D perhaps matches TRBD2 (6 bases). Trimming shortened V by 3 bases and J by 7 bases, and 20 bases separated the two germline ends. The CDR3 extends over 15 amino acids. The V gene's germline CDR1 is SGDLS and CDR2 YYNGEE. The CDR3 spells CASSAGDSLIREQYF. In DNA, the CDR3 is TGTGCCAGCAGCGCTGGGGACTCCTTGATTAGGGAGCAGTACTTC.

This clonotype occurred many times. V is TRBV4-2 and J is TRBJ2-2; TRBD2 matches at 8 bases. The CDR3 is 17 residues long. The germline gives CDR1 LGHNA, CDR2 YNFKEQ. The junction had 10 bases not matched to a gene; V was cut back by 3 bases and J by 4 bases. The CDR3 spells CASSHTLRGGSTGELFF. CDR3 DNA sequence: TGTGCCAGCAGCCACACACTCCGGGGGGGAAGCACCGGGGAGCTGTTTTTT.

This clonotype was observed many times. The rearrangement links TRBV7-2 to TRBJ1-1; no definite D call. The CDR3 extends over 15 amino acids. Germline V CDR1 and CDR2: SGHTA, FQGNSA. Trimming left V 6 bases short and J 1 base short, with 15 bases between. In DNA, the CDR3 is TGTGCCAGCAGTTCTGATGGGATGAGGAACACTGAAGCTTTCTTT. Translation: CASSSDGMRNTEAFF. Variable domain in full (rest from reference TRBV7-2 and TRBJ1-1): GAGVSQSPSNKVTEKGKDVELRCDPISGHTALYWYRQSLGQGLEFLIYFQGNSAPDKSGLPSDRFSAERTGGSVSTLTIQRTQQEDSAVYLCASSSDGMRNTEAFFGQGTRLTVV.

This clonotype occurred many times. One end of the junction varies from germline; a read error may be responsible. V and J are TRBV6-2 or TRBV6-3 and TRBJ1-1; 8 bases match TRBD1. CDR1 and CDR2 (germline): MNHEY, SVGEGT. This CDR3 contains 13 residues. The CDR3 nucleotides are TGTGCCGGCAGTGGCACAGGGGGGACTGAAGCTTTCTTT. It yields the protein CAGSGTGGTEAFF.

This clonotype was recorded many times. This chain joins TRBV20-1 and TRBJ1-2; TRBD1 aligns across 7 bases. The V gene's germline CDR1 is DFQATT and CDR2 SNEGSKA (reference sequence). This CDR3 has 11 amino acids. Trimming removed 6 bases from V and 5 bases from J; junction bases left unmatched: 3. The CDR3 reads CSALTGYGYTF. The CDR3 nucleotides read TGCAGTGCCCTGACAGGGTATGGCTACACCTTC.

The chain links TRBV12-3 or TRBV12-4 to TRBJ2-5; 7 positions agree with TRBD1. The CDR3 spans 17 residues. V dropped 0 bases and J dropped 0; count of bases not matched to a gene: 7. CDR3 in amino acids: CASSLARGQAYQETQYF. The CDR3 DNA sequence: TGTGCCAGCAGTTTAGCGCGAGGACAGGCGTACCAAGAGACCCAGTACTTC.

This clonotype has ten or more counts. This chain connects TRBV30 to TRBJ1-1; D not resolved. Germline values: CDR1 GTSNPN, CDR2 SVGIG (reference sequence). CDR3 length: 10 residues. V was cut by 4 bases and J by 10 bases, with 10 bases left in between. The CDR3 loop reads CAWIAGRAFF. The DNA for the CDR3 is TGTGCCTGGATAGCTGGGCGAGCTTTCTTT.

Many counts were recorded for this clonotype. The chain has TRBV28 and TRBJ1-1, with a tentative D call TRBD1 (5 bases). Trimming took off 3 bases at V and 0 bases at J, with 11 bases between the two ends. The CDR3 sequence is 15 residues long. The V gene's germline CDR1 is MDHEN and CDR2 SYDVKM. The CDR3 protein is CASSLSGGVNTEAFF. As DNA, the CDR3 is TGTGCCAGCAGTTTGTCCGGGGGAGTGAACACTGAAGCTTTCTTT.

This clonotype was observed a few times. This may be a read error, as it is one base from a much larger clone. The CDR3 DNA sequence: TGTGCCACCAGTGATCCGGAGGGTGGCGGGTACTATGGCTACACCTTC. Its translation is CATSDPEGGGYYGYTF. This rearrangement joins TRBV24-1 to TRBJ1-2, with D hard to call. Germline loops: CDR1 KGHDR, CDR2 SFDVKD. The CDR3 extends over 16 amino acids. V lost 3 bases and J 3 bases, leaving 16 bases between the germline ends.

This clonotype was detected ten times or more. The genes are TRBV2 and TRBJ2-7; D not resolved. Germline V lookup: CDR1 SNHLY, CDR2 FYNNEI. The V end lost 4 bases, the J end lost 5 bases, and 6 bases lay between the germline ends. The CDR3 consists of 11 residues. The CDR3 DNA reads as TGTGCCAGCAGTGTTGCGAACGAGCAGTACTTC. Encoded protein: CASSVANEQYF.

This clonotype was counted between two and nine times. The chain couples TRBV6-1 to TRBJ1-1; no clear D. Germline V gives CDR1 MNHNS, CDR2 SASEGT. V dropped 2 bases and J dropped 5 bases, with 12 bases sitting between them. The length of the CDR3 is 14 residues. CDR3 nucleotides: TGTGCCAGCAGTGAAAGGTATTTCAGTACTGAAGCTTTCTTT. It specifies CASSERYFSTEAFF.